The sequence of this T cell receptor beta chain was determined in a study of technical replicates of blood from a handful of donors. Germline CDR1 and CDR2: LGHNA and YNFKEQ. The trim removed 4 bases at V and 0 bases at J, leaving 15 bases unmatched. The CDR3 runs 21 residues. The protocol was immunoSEQ multiplex PCR, while the TCRdb copy is restricted to in-frame clones and leaves out a portion. Found here are just over 55,000 clones, over 85% of them singletons; the top ten hold 4.2%. This clonotype was sampled from a human donor in good health. Some clones in this sample may be carry-over from other donors' samples. The source material was PBMCs. V and J are TRBV4-2 and TRBJ2-6; 10 bases match TRBD1. The CDR3 bases are TGTGCCAGCAGCCCGCTCCGGCCGGACAGGGGGAACCCCTCTGGGGCCAACGTCCTGACTTTC. Protein product: CASSPLRPDRGNPSGANVLTF.